The 27 T cell receptor beta chains listed next were all sequenced from one sample in a study of T cells in Graves' hyperthyroidism and ophthalmopathy. The TCR beta CDR3 regions underwent amplification using RNA transcripts as the source. A first-round RT-PCR of the TCR CDR3 used the HTBI primer set. TCRdb redid the calling of the multiplex PCR reads with MiXCR, one entry per CDR3 protein. The repertoire holds 450,000 to 700,000 distinct CDR3 sequences, with roughly 46% as singletons. The material sequenced was peripheral blood or thyroid tissue (not recorded which). These TCRs come from a woman between 18 and 29 years old with Graves' hyperthyroidism.

Ten or more counts support this clonotype. CDR3 DNA sequence: TGCAGTGCTAGCCTCCCGACAGTGGAAAAACTGTTTTTT. Encoded protein: CSASLPTVEKLFF. The genes are TRBV20-1 and TRBJ1-4, with a weak D call TRBD1 (5 bases). The CDR3 extends over 13 amino acids. CDR1 DFQATT and CDR2 SNEGSKA come from the germline V gene (reference sequence). The ends were cut back, 3 bases at V and 8 bases at J, with 13 bases in the middle.

The chain couples TRBV4-3 to TRBJ2-7, with D uncertain. Germline loops: CDR1 LGHNA, CDR2 YSLEER. The V end lost 0 bases, the J end lost 0 bases, and 12 bases lay between the germline ends. CDR3 length: 16 amino acids. CDR3 coding DNA: TGCGCCAGCAGCCAAGATCGAGCGCTAAGCTCCTACGAGCAGTACTTC. This sequence encodes CASSQDRALSSYEQYF.

Comment on this clonotype: Given a much more abundant clone one base away, this may be a read error. The chain has TRBV4-3 and TRBJ1-4; D is unresolved. This CDR3 region has 16 residues. Germline lookup yields CDR1 LGHNA and CDR2 YSLEER. With 2 bases removed from V and 2 bases from J, the gap between germline ends came to 12 bases. This CDR3 reads CASSQNFGQTNEKLFF. In DNA form, the CDR3 reads TGCGCCAGCAGCCAAAATTTTGGCCAGACTAATGAAAAACTGTTTTTT.

The genes are TRBV10-1 and TRBJ2-7; no firm D call. The CDR3 runs to 13 residues. Germline loops: CDR1 WNHNN, CDR2 SYGVQD (reference sequence). V dropped 4 bases and J dropped 2 bases, with 9 bases sitting between them. CDR3 loop: CASSATEAYEQYF. Written as DNA, the CDR3 is TGCGCCAGCAGTGCGACGGAAGCCTACGAGCAGTACTTC.

At least ten counts were recorded for this clonotype. The chain carries TRBV5-1 and TRBJ1-1; D possibly corresponds to TRBD1 (5 bases). Deletions cut 4 bases from V and 6 bases from J, with 19 bases between. Germline-derived CDR1 and CDR2 are SGHRS and YFSETQ. This CDR3 is 15 amino acids long. The CDR3 region is CASSPRLAGMPEAFF. The CDR3 DNA reads TGCGCCAGCAGCCCCCGTCTCGCAGGGATGCCTGAAGCTTTCTTT.

V gene TRBV7-9 combines with J gene TRBJ2-2; D assignment may be TRBD1 or TRBD2 (5 bases each). Germline assignment: CDR1 SEHNR and CDR2 FQNEAQ (reference sequence). The CDR3 extends over 14 amino acids. The V end was cut by 8 bases, the J end by 2 bases, with 12 bases between. CDR3 DNA: TGTGCCAGCCCGGGGACCTATAACACCGGGGAGCTGTTTTTT. Translated: CASPGTYNTGELFF.

Worth noting for this clonotype: The junction and the germline gene differ at one end; a read error may be behind it. V is TRBV18 and J is TRBJ1-1, with 7 bases matching TRBD1. CDR1 is KGHSH, CDR2 LQKENI, per germline. The CDR3 extends over 16 amino acids. The CDR3 region has the DNA TGTGCCAGCTCACCGGGCCAGGGGGAACTGAACACTGAAGCTTTTTTT. This gives the protein CASSPGQGELNTEAFF.

V usage is TRBV20-1 and J usage is TRBJ1-1; no definite D call. V lost 6 bases and J 1 base, leaving 15 bases between the germline ends. This CDR3 is built from 14 residues. Germline CDR1 reads DFQATT; CDR2 reads SNEGSKA (reference sequence). The CDR3 nucleotides are TGCAGTGCCCCCTCCCCGACGGAGAACACTGAAGCTTTCTTT. Translating gives CSAPSPTENTEAFF.

In regard to this clonotype: This may come from a read error, since a much larger clone is one base off. The chain is built from TRBV7-9 and TRBJ2-5; D may correspond to TRBD1 or TRBD2 (7 bases each). CDR3 size: 16 residues. V lost 8 bases and J 3 bases, leaving 22 bases between the germline ends. The V gene's germline CDR1 is SEHNR and CDR2 FQNEAQ (reference sequence). CDR3 nucleotide sequence: TGTGCCAGCGGCTCCCGGGGAGGGGGCTACGAAGAGACCCAGTACTTC. It is translated as CASGSRGGGYEETQYF.

Many counts were recorded for this clonotype. The rearrangement uses TRBV7-9 and TRBJ2-7, with 10 bases identical to TRBD1. The ends lost 5 bases at V and 6 bases at J; junction bases unmatched: 1. The CDR3 extends over 12 amino acids. CDR1 SEHNR and CDR2 FQNEAQ come from the germline V gene (reference sequence). The CDR3 nucleotides are TGTGCCAGCAGCGGGACAGGGGTCGAGCAGTACTTC. Translated: CASSGTGVEQYF.

The chain combines TRBV2 with TRBJ1-2; D unresolved. Germline loops: CDR1 SNHLY, CDR2 FYNNEI. V dropped 2 bases and J dropped 8 bases, with 12 bases sitting between them. The CDR3 sequence is 13 residues long. The CDR3 bases are TGTGCCAGCAGTGAACAAGGACTAGCGGGCTACACCTTC. Amino acid sequence: CASSEQGLAGYTF.

This clonotype was recorded at least ten times. V is TRBV6-6 and J is TRBJ1-5; D is undetermined. Trimming shortened V by 2 bases and J by 0 bases, and 11 bases separated the two germline ends. The germline gives CDR1 MNHNY, CDR2 SVGAGI (reference sequence). The CDR3 is 16 residues long. The CDR3 coding sequence is TGTGCCAGCAGTTACCTCAGACCGGATAGCAATCAGCCCCAGCATTTT. Residues: CASSYLRPDSNQPQHF.

This clonotype was observed at least ten times. The V call is TRBV7-2, the J call TRBJ2-3; possibly TRBD1 for D (6 bases). In germline, CDR1 is SGHTA, CDR2 FQGNSA. The CDR3 has 16 amino acids. Trimming removed 3 bases from V and 1 base from J, with 14 bases in between. The CDR3 region has the DNA TGTGCCAGCAGCTTCCCCGGACAGACCGGCACAGATACGCAGTATTTT. Amino acid sequence: CASSFPGQTGTDTQYF.

This clonotype was observed once. CDR3 sequence reads: CASSPGQLNTGELFF. CDR3 coding DNA: TGTGCCAGCAGCCCGGGACAGCTGAACACCGGGGAGCTGTTTTTT. This chain connects TRBV12-3 or TRBV12-4 to TRBJ2-2, with 7 bases aligning to TRBD1. The CDR3 sequence is 15 residues long. V was pared by 6 bases and J by 1 base, with 5 bases of the junction left unmatched.

A word on this clonotype: This may arise from a read error, as a much more abundant clone is one base away. The rearrangement joins TRBV15 to TRBJ1-1; unclear D gene. Trimming took off 0 bases at V and 3 bases at J, with 5 bases between the two ends. Germline loops: CDR1 LNHNV, CDR2 YYDKDF (reference sequence). The CDR3 loop spans 13 amino acids. The CDR3 protein is CATSRDQDTEAFF. The DNA for the CDR3 is TGTGCCACCAGCAGAGATCAGGACACTGAAGCTTTCTTT.

CDR3 in DNA: TGCAGCGTTCCCCCTGGGGCCGCTGAAGCTTTCTTT. This translates into CSVPPGAAEAFF. The chain has TRBV29-1 and TRBJ1-1, with a tentative D call TRBD1 (5 bases). This CDR3 is built from 12 residues. Trimming shortened V by 5 bases and J by 6 bases, and 13 bases separated the two germline ends. The germline CDR1 and CDR2 sequences are SQVTM and ANQGSEA.

This clonotype has at least ten counts. CDR3 residues: CATSKSGSGANVLTF. Here the CDR3 DNA reads TGTGCCACCAGCAAGAGCGGCTCTGGGGCCAACGTCCTGACTTTC. The chain uses TRBV15 and TRBJ2-6, with D maybe TRBD2 (5 bases). CDR1 LNHNV and CDR2 YYDKDF come from the germline V gene (reference sequence). The CDR3 loop spans 15 amino acids. Trimming stripped 4 bases from V and 0 bases from J, with 7 bases between.

This clonotype was recorded many times. The V gene is TRBV4-2, the J gene TRBJ2-7, with TRBD2 matching 7 bases. The CDR3 totals 15 residues. Trimming cost V 2 bases and J 0 bases; bases outside gene matches: 4. In germline, CDR1 is LGHNA, CDR2 YNFKEQ. CDR3 sequence (DNA): TGTGCCAGCAGCCAACGGGGACTAAGCTCCTACGAGCAGTACTTC. It translates to CASSQRGLSSYEQYF.

CDR3 coding DNA: TGCAGTGCAGGGACCAGCTCCTACAATGAGCAGTTCTTC. Amino acid sequence: CSAGTSSYNEQFF. V usage is TRBV20-1 and J usage is TRBJ2-1; D is tentatively TRBD1 or TRBD2 (5 bases each). The V gene lost 6 bases and the J gene lost 0 bases, with 9 bases spanning the gap. The CDR3 runs 13 residues. Per germline, CDR1 DFQATT and CDR2 SNEGSKA (reference sequence).

This clonotype was counted many times. This rearrangement joins TRBV20-1 to TRBJ1-4, with D maybe TRBD1 (5 bases). From germline, CDR1 is DFQATT and CDR2 SNEGSKA (reference sequence). The CDR3 runs to 15 residues. V was trimmed by 4 bases and J by 5 bases, leaving 17 bases between them. The CDR3 sequence is CSATFVGVGNEKLFF. As DNA, the CDR3 is TGCAGTGCTACATTCGTGGGGGTAGGAAATGAAAAACTGTTTTTT.

Comment on this clonotype: A much bigger clone sits one base away, suggesting this may be a read error. The chain combines TRBV9 with TRBJ2-6, with TRBD1 matching 9 bases. CDR1 and CDR2 (germline): SGDLS, YYNGEE. V was pared by 5 bases and J by 0 bases, with 15 bases of the junction left unmatched. The CDR3 covers 20 residues. CDR3: CASSPAPGTGYLSGANVLTF. Written as DNA, the CDR3 is TGTGCCAGCAGTCCCGCCCCCGGGACAGGGTACCTCTCTGGGGCCAACGTCCTGACTTTC.

V gene TRBV7-2 combines with J gene TRBJ2-1, with D possibly TRBD1 on 6 matching bases. The V gene's germline CDR1 is SGHTA and CDR2 FQGNSA. With 5 bases removed from V and 5 bases from J, the gap between germline ends came to 16 bases. This CDR3 contains 15 residues. CDR3 sequence reads: CASSLGAPGNNEQFF. For the CDR3, the DNA is TGTGCCAGCAGCCTGGGGGCACCGGGAAACAATGAGCAGTTCTTC.

In this sample, this clonotype turned up many times. The chain combines TRBV4-2 with TRBJ1-1; D gene unclear. The V end lost 0 bases, the J end lost 1 base, and 9 bases lay between the germline ends. Looked up from germline, CDR1 is LGHNA and CDR2 is YNFKEQ. This CDR3 is built from 15 residues. The CDR3 DNA reads TGTGCCAGCAGCCAAGAGCCCGGTAGGAACACTGAAGCTTTCTTT. Translation: CASSQEPGRNTEAFF.

This clonotype was seen ten or more times. The genes are TRBV4-1 and TRBJ1-1; D is unresolved. With 0 bases removed from V and 6 bases from J, the gap between germline ends came to 14 bases. The germline gives CDR1 MGHRA, CDR2 YSYEKL. The CDR3 is 15 residues long. CDR3 coding DNA: TGCGCCAGCAGCCAAGAAGCAAGAAAGGTCTCTGAAGCTTTCTTT. Translating it yields CASSQEARKVSEAFF.

As concerns this clonotype: This may stem from a read error, because a much larger clone lies one nucleotide away. The chain recombines TRBV10-3 with TRBJ1-6; D is unclear. The V end was cut by 4 bases, the J end by 0 bases, with 10 bases between. CDR1 and CDR2 (germline): ENHRY, SYGVKD. CDR3 size: 16 residues. The CDR3 sequence: CAISALVSSYNSPLHF. For the CDR3, the DNA is TGTGCCATCAGTGCTTTAGTGAGCTCCTATAATTCACCCCTCCACTTT.

In this sample, this clonotype turned up many times. This chain links TRBV29-1 with TRBJ1-1; no reliable D call. The CDR3 runs 11 residues. V lost 7 bases and J 4 bases, leaving 10 bases between the germline ends. Germline CDR1 and CDR2: SQVTM and ANQGSEA. CDR3 residues: CSDSSGTEAFF. Written as DNA, the CDR3 is TGCAGCGATTCTTCGGGCACTGAAGCTTTCTTT.

This clonotype was observed many times. The genes are TRBV9 and TRBJ1-1; TRBD1 matches at 8 bases. V was pared by 3 bases and J by 2 bases, with 6 bases of the junction left unmatched. The CDR3 contains 15 residues. The germline CDR1 and CDR2 sequences are SGDLS and YYNGEE. CDR3 residues: CASSETGAINTEAFF. In nucleotides, the CDR3 is TGTGCCAGCAGCGAGACAGGGGCGATCAACACTGAAGCTTTCTTT.